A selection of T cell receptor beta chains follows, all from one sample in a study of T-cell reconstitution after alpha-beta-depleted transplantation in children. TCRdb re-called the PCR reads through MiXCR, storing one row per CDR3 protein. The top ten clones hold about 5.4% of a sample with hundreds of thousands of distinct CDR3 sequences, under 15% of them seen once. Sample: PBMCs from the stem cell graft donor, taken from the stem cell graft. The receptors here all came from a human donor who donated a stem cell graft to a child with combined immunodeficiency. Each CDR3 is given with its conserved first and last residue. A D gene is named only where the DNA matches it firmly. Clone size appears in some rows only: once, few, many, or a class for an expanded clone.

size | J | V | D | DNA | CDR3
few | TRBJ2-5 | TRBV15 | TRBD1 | TGTGCCACCAGCAGAGTCCGGGACAGCGTTGAAGAGACCCAGTACTTC | CATSRVRDSVEETQYF
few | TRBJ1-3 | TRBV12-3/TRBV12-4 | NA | TGTGCCAGCAGCCCCACAGGGAGAGGAAACACCATATATTTT | CASSPTGRGNTIYF
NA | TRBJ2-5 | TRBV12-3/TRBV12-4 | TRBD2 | TGTGCCAGCAGCCGTATGTTAGCGGGAGGCCCAGAGACCCAGTACTTC | CASSRMLAGGPETQYF
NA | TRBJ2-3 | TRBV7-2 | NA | TGTGCCAGCAGCTTAGTTGGGGGGTACTCCACAGATACGCAGTATTTT | CASSLVGGYSTDTQYF
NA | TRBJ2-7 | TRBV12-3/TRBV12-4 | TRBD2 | TGTGCCATCTGTTTTTATATAGAGGGTAGCGGGAATTATATATACGAGCAGTACTTC | CAICFYIEGSGNYIYEQYF
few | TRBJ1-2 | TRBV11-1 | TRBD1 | TGTGCCAGCAGCTTCCCCGACAGGGGGCTTGGCTATGGCTACACCTTC | CASSFPDRGLGYGYTF
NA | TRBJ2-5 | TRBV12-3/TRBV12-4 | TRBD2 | TGTGCCAGCAGTTTTTTTCTAGCGGGGGGGGGACCGCGGGAGACCCAGTACTTC | CASSFFLAGGGPRETQYF
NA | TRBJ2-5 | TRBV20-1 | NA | TGCAGTGCTAGAGATCCGACCATCCAAGAGACCCAGTACTTC | CSARDPTIQETQYF
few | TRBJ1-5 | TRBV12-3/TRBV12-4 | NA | TGTGCCAGCAGCCCGGGGACGGCGGGAAATCAGCCCCAGCATTTT | CASSPGTAGNQPQHF
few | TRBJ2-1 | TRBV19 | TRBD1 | TGTGCCAGTAGTATAGGACAGGGATCCTACAATGAGCAGTTCTTC | CASSIGQGSYNEQFF
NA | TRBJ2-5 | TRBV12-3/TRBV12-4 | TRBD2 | TGTGCCAGCAGTTTCACGGGGGGGGCCCGTAGGGAGACCCAGTACTTC | CASSFTGGARRETQYF
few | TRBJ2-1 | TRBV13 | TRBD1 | TGTGCCAGCAGCTTAGGCCGTGTCTTCGAACAGGGGTTCTACAATGAGCAGTTCTTC | CASSLGRVFEQGFYNEQFF
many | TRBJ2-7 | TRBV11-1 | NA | TGTGCCAGCAGCTTAGCGCCGGAGGGTAGGCACCTTACCTACGAGCAGTACTTC | CASSLAPEGRHLTYEQYF
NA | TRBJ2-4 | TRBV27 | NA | TGTGCCAGCAGTTTATCCCCCCGGGAAAACATTCAGTACTTC | CASSLSPRENIQYF
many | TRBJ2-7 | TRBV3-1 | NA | TGTGCCAGCAGCCAAGATAAACAGATATTTTACGAGCAGTACTTC | CASSQDKQIFYEQYF
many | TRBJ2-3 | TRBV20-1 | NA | TGCAGTGCTAGAGGCCCTATAGCAGATACGCAGTATTTT | CSARGPIADTQYF
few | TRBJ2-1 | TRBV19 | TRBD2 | TGTGCCACATCTAGCGGGAGGGGGAATGAGCAGTTCTTC | CATSSGRGNEQFF
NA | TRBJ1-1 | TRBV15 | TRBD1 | TGTGCCACCAGCACGGGACAGGGGGCAGCTGAAGCTTTCTTT | CATSTGQGAAEAFF
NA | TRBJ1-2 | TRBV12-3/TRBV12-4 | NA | TGTGCCAGCAGGACTTCGGACAGTGGGTTCTATGGCTACACCTTC | CASRTSDSGFYGYTF
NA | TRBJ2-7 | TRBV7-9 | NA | TGTGCCAGCAGCTTGGGCCAGTCCTTTGAGCAGTACTTC | CASSLGQSFEQYF
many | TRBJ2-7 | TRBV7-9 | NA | TGTGCCAGCAGCTGGGACAACTCCTACGAGCAGTACTTC | CASSWDNSYEQYF
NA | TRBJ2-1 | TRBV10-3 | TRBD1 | TGTGCCATCAGCCCCCGGGACAGGGCCGACGCCAATGAGCAGTTCTTC | CAISPRDRADANEQFF
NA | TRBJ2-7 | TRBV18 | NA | TGTGCCAGCTCACCCACCCTAGACCCACCGGAGCAGTACTTC | CASSPTLDPPEQYF